This T cell receptor beta chain was identified during a study of technical replicates of blood from several donors. Produced via immunoSEQ multiplex PCR; TCRdb's table is partial and in-frame only. The table lists about 94,000 clones, 95% of them singletons. The CDR3 is made up of 14 amino acids. The trim removed 3 bases at V and 9 bases at J, leaving 4 bases unmatched. CDR1 SNHLY and CDR2 FYNNEI come from the germline V gene. V gene TRBV2 combines with J gene TRBJ2-5; 13 bases fit TRBD2. This TCR came from a human donor in good health. The sample taken for sequencing was T cells isolated from PBMCs. The CDR3 spells CASSETTSGGPQYF. Here the CDR3 DNA reads TGTGCCAGCAGTGAGACGACTAGCGGGGGGCCCCAGTACTTC.